The 21 T cell receptor beta chains reported below all come from one sample, sequenced in a study of PD-1 blockade in classical Hodgkin lymphoma. Using immunoSEQ multiplex PCR, the repertoire was profiled, and TCRdb retains in-frame clones only, with some absent. The sample lists around 50,000 clones, around four fifths occurring once. The time point here: cycle 4 day 1 (C4D1), after 6 weeks of nivolumab. With no exception, relapse followed autologous stem cell transplantation in all patients, and brentuximab vedotin exposure varied. Material: peripheral blood mononuclear cells (PBMCs), obtained before the fourth cycle of nivolumab. Receptor source: a human donor with classical Hodgkin lymphoma.

The CDR3 DNA sequence: TGTGCCAGCAGCGTAGGAGGTCGGACCACAGATACGCAGTATTTT. Translating it yields CASSVGGRTTDTQYF. The chain couples TRBV9 to TRBJ2-3, with D uncertain. The V gene's germline CDR1 is SGDLS and CDR2 YYNGEE. This CDR3 spans 15 amino acids. The V end lost 0 bases, the J end lost 2 bases, and 10 bases lay between the germline ends.

J is TRBJ2-7 and V is TRBV6-1; TRBD1 aligns across 7 bases. Germline loops: CDR1 MNHNS, CDR2 SASEGT. J was trimmed by 4 bases and V by 8 bases; bases with no gene match: 8. This CDR3 region has 13 residues. The CDR3 is CASEGAQVYEQYF. CDR3 bases: TGTGCCAGCGAGGGGGCGCAGGTGTACGAGCAGTACTTC.

CDR3: CASGTEGFTIYF. The CDR3 DNA follows: TGTGCCAGCGGGACTGAGGGATTCACCATATATTTT. V usage is TRBV28 and J usage is TRBJ1-3; TRBD1 might be the D (5 bases). There are 12 residues in the CDR3. The germline CDR1 and CDR2 sequences are MDHEN and SYDVKM. V was shortened by 8 bases and J by 9 bases, with 14 bases between the two germline ends.

The V call is TRBV5-6, the J call TRBJ2-2; D assignment may be TRBD1 or TRBD2 (5 bases each). This CDR3 comprises 14 residues. The V and J ends lost 0 bases and 14 bases respectively, with 17 bases between them. The germline V gene has CDR1 SGHDT and CDR2 YYEEEE. The CDR3 spells CASSLAPATGQLFF. DNA of the CDR3: TGTGCCAGCAGCTTGGCGCCGGCAACGGGGCAACTGTTTTTT.

This chain joins TRBV6-5 and TRBJ1-2; D perhaps matches TRBD1 (6 bases). The CDR3 sequence is 13 residues long. CDR1 and CDR2 from the germline V gene are MNHEY and SVGAGI. With 6 bases removed from V and 7 bases from J, the gap between germline ends came to 15 bases. CDR3 sequence reads: CASSRSGQFGYTF. The CDR3 region has the DNA TGTGCCAGCAGCCGCTCCGGACAGTTTGGCTACACCTTC.

The rearrangement links TRBV19 to TRBJ1-1; unclear D gene. Deletions cut 2 bases from V and 10 bases from J, with 8 bases between. CDR3 size: 11 residues. CDR1 LNHDA and CDR2 SQIVND come from the germline V gene (reference sequence). CDR3 loop: CASSITGRAFF. For the CDR3, the DNA is TGTGCCAGTAGTATAACCGGGAGAGCTTTCTTT.

The V and J genes are TRBV10-1 and TRBJ2-1; 8 nucleotides match TRBD2. The germline V gene has CDR1 WNHNN and CDR2 SYGVQD (reference sequence). V was clipped by 2 bases and J by 1 base; unmatched bases: 1. This CDR3 has 15 amino acids. The CDR3 loop reads CASSETSGSYNEQFF. For the CDR3, the DNA is TGCGCCAGCAGTGAGACTAGCGGATCCTACAATGAGCAGTTCTTC.

The chain employs TRBV27 and TRBJ1-5; D not certain. Germline assignment: CDR1 MNHEY and CDR2 SMNVEV (reference sequence). CDR3 length equals 13 residues. V lost 5 bases to trimming and J lost 9 bases, with 14 bases between them. The CDR3 nucleotides read TGTGCCAGCAGTCCGACAAGCTGGGGGCCCCAGCATTTT. Translated, it gives CASSPTSWGPQHF.

A few counts support this clone. This chain joins TRBV13 and TRBJ2-7; TRBD1 aligns across 9 bases. Germline values: CDR1 PRHDT, CDR2 FYEKMQ (reference sequence). Trimming removed 4 bases from V and 5 bases from J; junction bases left unmatched: 6. The CDR3 contains 14 residues. CDR3 sequence (DNA): TGTGCCAGCAGCTCGGACAGGGGTAGCCACGAGCAGTACTTC. It yields the protein CASSSDRGSHEQYF.

V usage is TRBV30 and J usage is TRBJ1-5; D gene uncertain. The CDR3 has 15 amino acids. From germline, CDR1 is GTSNPN and CDR2 SVGIG (reference sequence). V was shortened by 2 bases and J by 2 bases, with 13 bases between the two germline ends. The CDR3 sequence is CAWSISGGGNQPQHF. The CDR3 DNA reads TGTGCCTGGAGTATCAGTGGCGGGGGCAATCAGCCCCAGCATTTT.

V is TRBV7-9 and J is TRBJ1-1; the D is unclear. The germline V gene encodes CDR1 SEHNR and CDR2 FQNEAQ (reference sequence). CDR3 length equals 13 residues. V was pared by 5 bases and J by 4 bases, with 11 bases between. CDR3 coding DNA: TGTGCCAGCAGCCCCCTAAGGTCCACTGAAGCTTTCTTT. It specifies CASSPLRSTEAFF.

The chain has TRBV6-5 and TRBJ1-2; a weak D match, TRBD1 (5 bases). Trimming left V 2 bases short and J 8 bases short, with 9 bases between. The CDR3 contains 12 residues. Germline CDR1 is MNHEY and CDR2 is SVGAGI. The CDR3 sequence is CASSYDRGGYTF. The CDR3 nucleotides read TGTGCCAGCAGTTACGACCGGGGGGGCTACACCTTC.

This chain connects TRBV5-1 to TRBJ1-1, with 11 bases matching TRBD1. Germline V gene lookup returns CDR1 SGHRS and CDR2 YFSETQ. Germline trimming cut 3 bases from V and 5 bases from J; bases unmatched to any gene: 9. The CDR3 consists of 16 residues. CDR3 DNA: TGCGCCAGCAGCTACGGACAGGGGGCGTCGTTGACTGAAGCTTTCTTT. Protein sequence: CASSYGQGASLTEAFF.

The rearrangement joins TRBV19 to TRBJ1-1; D may be TRBD1 (6 bases). Trimming stripped 7 bases from V and 3 bases from J, with 18 bases between. CDR1 is LNHDA, CDR2 SQIVND, per germline (reference sequence). There are 15 residues in the CDR3. CDR3 DNA sequence: TGTGCCAGTATCAAAAGGGGGGCTTTGGACACTGAAGCTTTCTTT. This gives the protein CASIKRGALDTEAFF.

The CDR3 is CASSPRDRVYEQYF. The CDR3 DNA is TGTGCCAGCAGCCCCCGGGACAGGGTCTACGAGCAGTACTTC. This sequence joins TRBV7-3 and TRBJ2-7; 9 positions match TRBD1. The CDR3 covers 14 residues. CDR1 and CDR2 from the germline V gene are SGHTA and FQGTGA. Unmatched junction bases numbered 5, after V lost 5 bases and J lost 3 bases.

The genes are TRBV28 and TRBJ1-5; 7 nucleotides agree with TRBD1. CDR1 is MDHEN and CDR2 is SYDVKM in the germline V gene. The CDR3 covers 14 residues. V lost 7 bases to trimming and J lost 1 base; unmatched junction nucleotides: 4. Here the CDR3 reads CASTGDRSNQPQHF. In DNA form, the CDR3 reads TGTGCCAGCACCGGGGACAGAAGCAATCAGCCCCAGCATTTT. Looking up the rest from reference TRBV28 and TRBJ1-5 gives the full variable domain: DVKVTQSSRYLVKRTGEKVFLECVQDMDHENMFWYRQDPGLGLRLIYFSYDVKMKEKGDIPEGYSVSREKKERFSLILESASTNQTSMYLCASTGDRSNQPQHFGDGTRLSIL.

The V call is TRBV10-3, the J call TRBJ2-7, with a weak D call TRBD2 (5 bases). V lost 4 bases and J 0 bases, leaving 16 bases between the germline ends. The CDR3 spans 16 residues. Germline lookup yields CDR1 ENHRY and CDR2 SYGVKD. The CDR3 region is CAISVTRLVASYEQYF. The CDR3 DNA reads TGTGCCATCAGTGTAACTAGACTCGTTGCCTCCTACGAGCAGTACTTC.

The chain combines TRBV25-1 with TRBJ2-7; 9 nucleotides line up with TRBD1. J was trimmed by 0 bases and V by 1 base; bases with no gene match: 7. Germline CDR1 reads MGHDK; CDR2 reads SYGVNS. The CDR3 is 17 amino acids. This CDR3 is CASSEWGGQGLSYEQYF. The CDR3 nucleotides are TGTGCCAGCAGTGAATGGGGGGGACAGGGCCTCTCCTACGAGCAGTACTTC.

This clone was detected once. The chain links TRBV28 to TRBJ2-7; D is perhaps TRBD1 (6 bases). Trimming shortened V by 6 bases and J by 0 bases, and 12 bases separated the two germline ends. The CDR3 has 14 residues. CDR1 and CDR2 (germline): MDHEN, SYDVKM. The CDR3 coding sequence is TGTGCCAGCAGACGTCCGGGACACTCCTACGAGCAGTACTTC. Translated, it gives CASRRPGHSYEQYF. The entire variable domain, with the rest obtained from reference TRBV28 and TRBJ2-7, is as follows: DVKVTQSSRYLVKRTGEKVFLECVQDMDHENMFWYRQDPGLGLRLIYFSYDVKMKEKGDIPEGYSVSREKKERFSLILESASTNQTSMYLCASRRPGHSYEQYFGPGTRLTVT.

This clone was seen a handful of times. The same CDR3 can be traced to other DNA sequences in this sample. The chain links TRBV9 to TRBJ1-1; D not certain. This CDR3 has 13 amino acids. The V gene lost 2 bases and the J gene lost 3 bases, with 8 bases spanning the gap. Germline CDR1 SGDLS, CDR2 YYNGEE. CDR3 DNA: TGTGCCAGCAGCGTGGTTCCCGACACTGAAGCTTTCTTT. Its protein product is CASSVVPDTEAFF.

This clone was counted a few times. The rearrangement links TRBV6-6 to TRBJ2-1; no firm D call. CDR3 length: 15 amino acids. In germline, CDR1 is MNHNY, CDR2 SVGAGI (reference sequence). V was trimmed by 1 base and J by 3 bases, leaving 10 bases between them. CDR3 sequence reads: CASSYWPALYNEQFF. DNA for the CDR3: TGTGCCAGCAGTTACTGGCCAGCGCTCTACAATGAGCAGTTCTTC.